Listed here are 20 T cell receptor beta chains from one sample, sequenced in a study of blood T cell repertoires in COVID-19. Clones were sequenced by immunoSEQ multiplex PCR, and TCRdb holds only the in-frame ones, with some missing. This sample has about 130,000 clones, with about 85% found just once. The sample taken for sequencing was peripheral blood. The receptors were sampled from a man aged 60 to 69 with acute or convalescent COVID-19.

The rearrangement links TRBV20-1 to TRBJ2-1; no clear D gene. This CDR3 comprises 13 residues. CDR1 DFQATT and CDR2 SNEGSKA come from the germline V gene (reference sequence). V was shortened by 3 bases and J by 10 bases, with 16 bases between the two germline ends. CDR3 amino acids: CSASLLINEEQFF. CDR3 bases: TGCAGTGCTAGTCTACTAATTAATGAGGAGCAGTTCTTC.

The V call is TRBV7-3, the J call TRBJ2-1, with 12 bases aligning to TRBD2. The CDR3 is 16 residues long. Trimming cost V 5 bases and J 2 bases; bases outside gene matches: 4. Per the germline V gene, CDR1 is SGHTA and CDR2 is FQGTGA. CDR3 sequence (DNA): TGTGCCAGCAGCGGTCTAGCGGGAGGGCCCTACAATGAGCAGTTCTTC. Its protein product is CASSGLAGGPYNEQFF.

The chain has TRBV7-2 and TRBJ2-7, with D hard to call. The germline V gene encodes CDR1 SGHTA and CDR2 FQGNSA. The CDR3 consists of 11 residues. The V and J ends lost 2 bases and 6 bases respectively, with 5 bases between them. The CDR3 loop is CASSLLREQYF. The CDR3 nucleotides are TGTGCCAGCAGCTTATTGCGCGAGCAGTACTTC.

The rearrangement uses TRBV9 and TRBJ2-5, with 8 positions matching TRBD2. Losses at the gene ends were 3 bases for V and 5 bases for J; bases not matched to a gene: 3. This CDR3 spans 13 amino acids. Germline-derived CDR1 and CDR2 are SGDLS and YYNGEE. CDR3 sequence: CASSAGLEETQYF. In DNA form, the CDR3 reads TGTGCCAGCAGCGCGGGACTAGAGGAGACCCAGTACTTC.

CDR3 sequence reads: CASTPGGRYEQYF. The DNA of the CDR3 is TGTGCCAGCACCCCGGGGGGCCGATACGAGCAGTACTTC. The rearrangement uses TRBV2 and TRBJ2-7, with a weak D call TRBD2 (7 bases). Germline values: CDR1 SNHLY, CDR2 FYNNEI. The CDR3 runs to 13 residues. The V and J ends lost 7 bases and 4 bases respectively, with 14 bases between them. The variable domain in full, with the rest retrieved from reference TRBV2 and TRBJ2-7, is EPEVTQTPSHQVTQMGQEVILRCVPISNHLYFYWYRQILGQKVEFLVSFYNNEISEKSEIFDDQFSVERPDGSNFTLKIRSTKLEDSAMYFCASTPGGRYEQYFGPGTRLTVT.

The chain joins TRBV28 to TRBJ1-4; maybe TRBD1 (5 bases). CDR3 size: 16 residues. The V gene lost 2 bases and the J gene lost 7 bases, with 17 bases spanning the gap. Germline-derived CDR1 and CDR2 are MDHEN and SYDVKM. This CDR3 reads CASSLRPLLRVEKLFF. The CDR3 coding sequence is TGTGCCAGCAGTTTAAGGCCCCTCCTCAGGGTTGAAAAACTGTTTTTT.

The V gene is TRBV2, the J gene TRBJ2-7; 10 bases align to TRBD2. Germline V CDR1 and CDR2: SNHLY, FYNNEI. CDR3 length: 15 residues. Unmatched junction bases numbered 7, after V lost 5 bases and J lost 3 bases. CDR3 residues: CASSPFTSGVYEQYF. The CDR3 coding sequence is TGTGCCAGCAGTCCCTTTACTAGCGGGGTCTACGAGCAGTACTTC.

The chain uses TRBV28 and TRBJ2-2, with TRBD1 identical over 8 bases. V gave up 6 bases and J gave up 5 bases; unmatched junction bases: 11. The CDR3 has 16 amino acids. Germline V lookup: CDR1 MDHEN, CDR2 SYDVKM. The CDR3 loop is CASSVLDRVLTGELFF. The CDR3 DNA sequence: TGTGCCAGCAGCGTACTGGACAGGGTCTTAACCGGGGAGCTGTTTTTT. Filled out from reference TRBV28 and TRBJ2-2, the complete variable domain reads DVKVTQSSRYLVKRTGEKVFLECVQDMDHENMFWYRQDPGLGLRLIYFSYDVKMKEKGDIPEGYSVSREKKERFSLILESASTNQTSMYLCASSVLDRVLTGELFFGEGSRLTVL.

The chain employs TRBV28 and TRBJ2-1; 8 bases are a match to TRBD2. CDR3 size: 17 residues. Looked up from germline, CDR1 is MDHEN and CDR2 is SYDVKM. The V segment lost 4 bases and the J segment 4 bases; nucleotides outside the gene matches: 12. CDR3 loop: CASSSPRGSGKYNEQFF. In DNA, the CDR3 is TGTGCCAGCAGTTCCCCAAGGGGTAGCGGGAAATACAATGAGCAGTTCTTC.

This chain joins TRBV28 and TRBJ2-1; D is unresolved. The CDR3 extends over 15 amino acids. Germline V gene lookup returns CDR1 MDHEN and CDR2 SYDVKM. The V gene lost 6 bases and the J gene lost 5 bases, with 17 bases spanning the gap. CDR3 sequence reads: CASRPSGQPNNEQFF. The CDR3 nucleotides read TGTGCCAGCAGGCCCTCGGGTCAACCCAACAATGAGCAGTTCTTC.

The J gene is TRBJ1-5, the V gene TRBV21-1. TRBV21-1 is deemed a pseudogene. The CDR3 is made up of 17 amino acids. CDR3 loop: CASSPPRDFNSNQPQHF. The CDR3 coding sequence is TGTGCCAGCAGCCCCCCCCGGGACTTCAACAGCAATCAGCCCCAGCATTTT.

This clone occurred once. The chain employs TRBV7-8 and TRBJ2-7, with 9 bases aligning to TRBD2. Germline lookup yields CDR1 SGHVS and CDR2 FQNEAQ. V shed 5 bases and J 3 bases; nucleotides not matched to a gene: 14. This CDR3 contains 17 residues. The CDR3: CASSHLTPLTSGYEQYF. Here the CDR3 DNA reads TGTGCCAGCAGCCACCTCACCCCCCTGACTAGCGGCTACGAGCAGTACTTC.

This clone was counted only a few times. The CDR3 DNA follows: TGTGCCAGTAGTATAGGCCCAGCGCAGCCCCAGCATTTT. Protein sequence: CASSIGPAQPQHF. This chain joins TRBV19 and TRBJ1-5; D call uncertain. Germline V gene data show CDR1 as LNHDA and CDR2 as SQIVND (reference sequence). CDR3 size: 13 residues. With 1 base removed from V and 7 bases from J, the gap between germline ends came to 8 bases.

V usage is TRBV6-5 and J usage is TRBJ2-7; TRBD2 agrees at 12 bases. This CDR3 spans 15 amino acids. Germline V lookup: CDR1 MNHEY, CDR2 SVGAGI. Trimming at V came to 5 bases and at J to 3 bases, leaving 5 bases not matched to a gene. CDR3 in DNA: TGTGCCAGCAGTACCCCGACTAGCGGGAGCTACGAGCAGTACTTC. Its protein product is CASSTPTSGSYEQYF.

The chain uses TRBV5-1 and TRBJ1-1; D might be TRBD1 (5 bases). Germline loops: CDR1 SGHRS, CDR2 YFSETQ. Trimming cost V 2 bases and J 3 bases, with 17 bases left between them. This CDR3 is 16 amino acids long. CDR3 loop: CASSLRGPRWDTEAFF. CDR3 nucleotide sequence: TGCGCCAGCAGCTTAAGGGGCCCTCGATGGGACACTGAAGCTTTCTTT.

The chain combines TRBV12-3 or TRBV12-4 with TRBJ2-7; no firm D call. Trimming took off 1 base at V and 4 bases at J, with 8 bases between the two ends. This CDR3 spans 13 amino acids. This CDR3 reads CASSLDNGYEQYF. For the CDR3, the DNA is TGTGCCAGCAGTTTAGACAACGGGTACGAGCAGTACTTC.

The chain recombines TRBV28 with TRBJ2-1, with 8 bases matching TRBD2. Looked up from germline, CDR1 is MDHEN and CDR2 is SYDVKM. J lost 15 bases, V lost 4 bases, and 8 bases had no gene match. The CDR3 is made up of 12 amino acids. The CDR3 loop is CASSSGTSRAFF. CDR3 DNA: TGTGCCAGCAGTTCCGGGACTAGTAGGGCGTTCTTC. Full variable domain (remainder filled in from reference TRBV28 and TRBJ2-1): DVKVTQSSRYLVKRTGEKVFLECVQDMDHENMFWYRQDPGLGLRLIYFSYDVKMKEKGDIPEGYSVSREKKERFSLILESASTNQTSMYLCASSSGTSRAFFGPGTRLTVL.

The chain is built from TRBV5-6 and TRBJ1-4; D might be TRBD1 (6 bases). V gave up 2 bases and J gave up 3 bases, with 14 bases separating them. The CDR3 length is 16 residues. Germline values: CDR1 SGHDT, CDR2 YYEEEE. CDR3 in amino acids: CASSFVGARANEKLFF. DNA of the CDR3: TGTGCCAGCAGCTTTGTGGGGGCGCGGGCTAATGAAAAACTGTTTTTT.

V and J are TRBV24-1 and TRBJ2-1, with D possibly TRBD2 on 6 matching bases. Deletions cut 3 bases from V and 8 bases from J, with 19 bases between. CDR1 is KGHDR, CDR2 SFDVKD, per germline. This CDR3 has 16 amino acids. The CDR3 DNA reads as TGTGCCACCAGTGATGCTAGCGCCCTGAGGGGCGATGAGCAGTTCTTC. Translated: CATSDASALRGDEQFF.

The rearrangement links TRBV27 to TRBJ2-1, with D possibly TRBD1 on 5 matching bases. The CDR3 is 14 amino acids. The germline CDR1 and CDR2 sequences are MNHEY and SMNVEV (reference sequence). Trimming left V 5 bases short and J 3 bases short, with 11 bases between. CDR3 sequence reads: CASSISRDYNEQFF. In DNA form, the CDR3 reads TGTGCCAGCAGTATTTCCAGGGACTACAATGAGCAGTTCTTC.